In its sample, the clone carrying this TCR beta chain was seen many times. Its antigen remains unidentified. The entry originates in a study of CD8 T cells in ankylosing spondylitis. Overall study results and limits: Disease-associated clonotypes exhibited CD8+ identity and were relatively infrequent in peripheral blood.

The TCR beta libraries were generated through quantitative 5'-RACE incorporating molecular barcodes. TCRdb re-called the 5' RACE reads through MiXCR, storing one row per CDR3 protein. The sample lists around 130,000 distinct CDR3 sequences, approximately 6.8% occurring once. After removal of 3 bases from V and 0 bases from J, the junction contained 8 bases not matched to a gene. Germline V lookup: CDR1 MNHEY, CDR2 SMNVEV (reference sequence). The CDR3 is made up of 16 amino acids. Sequenced: blood, either unsorted or a sorted T cell fraction (not recorded which). The receptor was derived from a male donor with ankylosing spondylitis or in good health (not recorded which). V usage is TRBV27 and J usage is TRBJ2-7; 7 bases are a match to TRBD1. CDR3 in amino acids: CASSLDRFGSSYEQYF. CDR3 coding DNA: TGTGCCAGCAGTTTGGACAGGTTCGGAAGCTCCTACGAGCAGTACTTC.